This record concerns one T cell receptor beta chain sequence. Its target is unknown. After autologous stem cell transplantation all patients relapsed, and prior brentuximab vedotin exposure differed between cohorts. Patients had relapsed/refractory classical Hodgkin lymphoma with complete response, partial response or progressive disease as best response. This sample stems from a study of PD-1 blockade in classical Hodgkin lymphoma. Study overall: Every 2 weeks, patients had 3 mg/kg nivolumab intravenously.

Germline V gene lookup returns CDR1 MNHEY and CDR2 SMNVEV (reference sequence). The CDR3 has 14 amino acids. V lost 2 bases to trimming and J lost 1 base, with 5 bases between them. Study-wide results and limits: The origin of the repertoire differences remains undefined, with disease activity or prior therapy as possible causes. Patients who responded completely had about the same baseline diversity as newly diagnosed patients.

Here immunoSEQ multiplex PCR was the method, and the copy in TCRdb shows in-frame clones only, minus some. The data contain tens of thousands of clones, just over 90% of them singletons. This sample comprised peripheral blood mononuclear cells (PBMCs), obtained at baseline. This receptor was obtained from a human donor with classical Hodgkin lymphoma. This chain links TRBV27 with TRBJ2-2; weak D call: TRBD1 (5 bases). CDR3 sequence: CASSLGQNTGELFF. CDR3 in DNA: TGTGCCAGCAGTTTAGGACAGAACACCGGGGAGCTGTTTTTT.